This TCR beta chain comes out of a study of cytomegalovirus exposure and HLA in healthy donors. General study findings and limits: In a later analysis, compared with equally common non-associated chains, HLA-associated beta chains were more expanded. Some TCR beta chains (over 150 of them) were listed as cytomegalovirus-associated. In an earlier analysis, in approximately 630 donors, most V segments appeared productive either ~87% or ~30% of the time. Several V segments, TRBV6-2 and TRBV6-3 among them, could not be told apart and were dropped.

Remarks on this clone: Its cognate antigen is unknown.

60 Vbeta and 13 Jbeta primers were used in PCR. Sequencing was performed with immunoSEQ multiplex PCR; in TCRdb, only in-frame clones are kept and a portion is missing. The data show approximately 160,000 clones, around 65% seen once. The CDR3 spans 14 residues. Trimming took 2 bases from V and 2 from J; bases not matched to a gene: 0. Per the germline V gene, CDR1 is SGHDT and CDR2 is YYEEEE. V usage is TRBV5-6 and J usage is TRBJ2-1, with TRBD2 matching over 8 bases. Sequencing was carried out using PBMCs. The receptor was isolated from a woman between 35 and 50 years old in good health and CMV-seropositive. The CDR3 region is CASSLLAAYNEQFF. The CDR3 region has the DNA TGTGCCAGCAGCTTACTAGCGGCCTACAATGAGCAGTTCTTC.